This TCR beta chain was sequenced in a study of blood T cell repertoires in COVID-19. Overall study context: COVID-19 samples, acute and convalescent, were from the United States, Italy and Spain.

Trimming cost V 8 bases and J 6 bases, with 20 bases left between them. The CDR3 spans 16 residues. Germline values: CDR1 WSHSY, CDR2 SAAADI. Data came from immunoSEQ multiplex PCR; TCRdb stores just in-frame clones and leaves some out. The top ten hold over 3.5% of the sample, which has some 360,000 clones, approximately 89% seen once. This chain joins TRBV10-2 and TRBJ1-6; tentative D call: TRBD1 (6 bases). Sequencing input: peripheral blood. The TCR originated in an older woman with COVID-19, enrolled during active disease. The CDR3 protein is CASVGAGGASNSPLHF. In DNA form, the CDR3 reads TGCGCCAGCGTGGGTGCGGGGGGCGCATCTAATTCACCCCTCCACTTT.